The 12 T cell receptor beta chains below come from one sample, sequenced in a study of cytomegalovirus exposure and HLA in healthy donors. The PCR used 60 Vbeta and 13 Jbeta primers. Sequenced by immunoSEQ multiplex PCR; TCRdb stores in-frame clones only, minus some. Of approximately 270,000 clones listed, about 80% are singletons. Sequenced sample: PBMCs. The receptors were sampled from a girl between 2 and 10 years old in good health and CMV-seronegative.

In regard to this clone: At the DNA level, this CDR3 is encoded by other sequences in the same sample as well. This rearrangement joins TRBV6-5 to TRBJ1-1; D may be TRBD1 (5 bases). V was clipped by 5 bases and J by 1 base, with 8 bases between them. There are 13 residues in the CDR3. The germline V gene has CDR1 MNHEY and CDR2 SVGAGI. CDR3 bases: TGTGCCAGCAGTCGTAGGGGGAACACTGAAGCTTTCTTT. It encodes CASSRRGNTEAFF.

V and J are TRBV28 and TRBJ2-5, with unresolved D. The DNA matches TRBJ2-7 better at its end, which makes the J call doubtful. Germline V gives CDR1 MDHEN, CDR2 SYDVKM. This CDR3 is built from 12 residues. The CDR3 loop reads CASRSSVYEQYF. The CDR3 DNA reads as TGTGCCAGCAGGTCTTCGGTCTACGAGCAGTACTTC.

The genes are TRBV2 and TRBJ2-3; 13 bases fit TRBD2. The CDR3 contains 14 residues. The ends lost 9 bases at V and 9 bases at J; junction bases unmatched: 9. Per germline, CDR1 SNHLY and CDR2 FYNNEI. The CDR3 DNA is TGTGCCAGTAGGACTAGCGGGGGAACAAGGACGCAGTATTTT. Protein product: CASRTSGGTRTQYF.

Concerning this clone itself: This specimen includes other DNA sequences encoding the same CDR3. This rearrangement joins TRBV11-2 to TRBJ1-2, with D uncertain. Germline loops: CDR1 SGHAT, CDR2 FQNNGV. This CDR3 region has 14 residues. V dropped 1 base and J dropped 1 base, with 7 bases sitting between them. For the CDR3, the DNA is TGTGCCAGCAGCTTAGCGAGGAGTAACTATGGCTACACCTTC. This sequence encodes CASSLARSNYGYTF.

V and J are TRBV4-2 and TRBJ2-1; 9 bases map to TRBD2. Germline CDR1 is LGHNA and CDR2 is YNFKEQ. J gave up 0 bases and V 4 bases, and 13 bases lay outside the gene matches. The CDR3 sequence is 19 residues long. The CDR3 reads CASSPLGPSGISSYNEQFF. CDR3 nucleotides: TGTGCCAGCAGCCCCCTGGGGCCTAGCGGGATAAGCTCCTACAATGAGCAGTTCTTC.

The V gene is TRBV5-1, the J gene TRBJ2-1; D not certain. The CDR3 runs 15 residues. Trimming took 1 base from V and 4 from J, leaving 12 bases between them. Germline-derived CDR1 and CDR2 are SGHRS and YFSETQ. CDR3 sequence: CASSLLTSGYNEQFF. Written as DNA, the CDR3 is TGCGCCAGCAGCTTGTTAACCTCCGGTTACAATGAGCAGTTCTTC.

J is TRBJ2-2 and V is TRBV7-2; 9 positions match TRBD2. Germline V lookup: CDR1 SGHTA, CDR2 FQGNSA. The CDR3 sequence is 15 residues long. Trimming cost V 5 bases and J 5 bases; bases outside gene matches: 6. For the CDR3, the DNA is TGTGCCAGCAGCCCTCCGGGACTAGCTACCGGGGAGCTGTTTTTT. This codes for CASSPPGLATGELFF.

A single count supports this clone. The rearrangement links TRBV28 to TRBJ2-3; D remains unclear. Between the trimmed V and J ends, which lost 4 bases and 2 bases, there was a span of 7 bases. The CDR3 runs 13 residues. Germline CDR1 reads MDHEN; CDR2 reads SYDVKM. In DNA, the CDR3 is TGTGCCAGCAGTTCGACACACACAGATACGCAGTATTTT. Amino acid sequence: CASSSTHTDTQYF.

This clone appeared once. The chain couples TRBV28 to TRBJ1-2; TRBD1 is a possible D gene (5 bases). The germline V gene has CDR1 MDHEN and CDR2 SYDVKM. V was clipped by 5 bases and J by 5 bases, with 15 bases between them. This CDR3 comprises 14 residues. The CDR3 is CASSQKGNEYGYTF. CDR3 DNA: TGTGCCAGCAGTCAGAAGGGGAATGAATATGGCTACACCTTC.

This chain connects TRBV27 to TRBJ1-4, with 8 bases matching TRBD1. V was pared by 6 bases and J by 8 bases, with 11 bases of the junction left unmatched. The CDR3 covers 15 residues. Germline V CDR1 and CDR2: MNHEY, SMNVEV (reference sequence). This chain's CDR3 is CASSRLGQVGEKLFF. In DNA, the CDR3 is TGTGCCAGCAGCCGGCTGGGACAGGTGGGCGAAAAACTGTTTTTT. The whole variable domain, filled in from reference TRBV27 and TRBJ1-4, reads EAQVTQNPRYLITVTGKKLTVTCSQNMNHEYMSWYRQDPGLGLRQIYYSMNVEVTDKGDVPEGYKVSRKEKRNFPLILESPSPNQTSLYFCASSRLGQVGEKLFFGSGTQLSVL.

This chain uses TRBV13 with TRBJ2-7, with TRBD2 matching 11 bases. This CDR3 region has 15 residues. The germline V gene has CDR1 PRHDT and CDR2 FYEKMQ (reference sequence). V trimming: 4 bases; J trimming: 4 bases; junction bases outside the gene matches: 6. The DNA for the CDR3 is TGTGCCAGCAGCTCCCCCACTAGCGGGAGTTACGAGCAGTACTTC. Its protein product is CASSSPTSGSYEQYF.

The V gene is TRBV2, the J gene TRBJ2-3; 9 nucleotides line up with TRBD2. CDR1 is SNHLY and CDR2 is FYNNEI in the germline V gene. CDR3 size: 18 residues. V trimming: 4 bases; J trimming: 1 base; junction bases outside the gene matches: 12. The CDR3 here is CASSGRMVEREGTDTQYF. Here the CDR3 DNA reads TGTGCCAGCAGTGGTAGGATGGTAGAGCGGGAGGGCACAGATACGCAGTATTTT.